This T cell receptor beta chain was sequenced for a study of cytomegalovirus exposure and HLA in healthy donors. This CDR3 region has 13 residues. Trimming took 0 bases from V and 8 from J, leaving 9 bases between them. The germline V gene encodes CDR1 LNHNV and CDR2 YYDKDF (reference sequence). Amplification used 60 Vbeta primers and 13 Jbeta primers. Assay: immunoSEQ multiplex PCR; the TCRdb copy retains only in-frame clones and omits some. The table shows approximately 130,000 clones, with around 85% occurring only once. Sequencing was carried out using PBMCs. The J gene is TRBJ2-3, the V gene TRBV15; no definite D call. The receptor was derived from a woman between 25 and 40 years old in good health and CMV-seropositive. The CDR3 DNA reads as TGTGCCACCAGCAGAGAATCCGGCGGTACGCAGTATTTT. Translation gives CATSRESGGTQYF.